This T cell receptor (beta chain) comes out of a study of blood T cells in healthy people across ages. A second 7 to 11 cycle PCR used barcoded and J-beta primers. A 12-random-nucleotide template-switch adaptor tagged each cDNA molecule. TCRdb reprocessed the 5' RACE reads via MiXCR and lists one record per CDR3 protein. The table lists over 1,200,000 distinct CDR3 sequences, around 55% of them singletons. The specimen sequenced was blood. This TCR derives from a young man in good health.

CDR3 in amino acids: CSVSISGTGAGEQFF. CDR3 bases: TGCAGCGTTAGCATCTCCGGGACAGGGGCAGGTGAGCAGTTCTTC. This chain uses TRBV29-1 with TRBJ2-1; 10 nucleotides agree with TRBD1. Germline CDR1 reads SQVTM; CDR2 reads ANQGSEA. The CDR3 has 15 residues. Unmatched junction bases numbered 13, after V lost 5 bases and J lost 9 bases.